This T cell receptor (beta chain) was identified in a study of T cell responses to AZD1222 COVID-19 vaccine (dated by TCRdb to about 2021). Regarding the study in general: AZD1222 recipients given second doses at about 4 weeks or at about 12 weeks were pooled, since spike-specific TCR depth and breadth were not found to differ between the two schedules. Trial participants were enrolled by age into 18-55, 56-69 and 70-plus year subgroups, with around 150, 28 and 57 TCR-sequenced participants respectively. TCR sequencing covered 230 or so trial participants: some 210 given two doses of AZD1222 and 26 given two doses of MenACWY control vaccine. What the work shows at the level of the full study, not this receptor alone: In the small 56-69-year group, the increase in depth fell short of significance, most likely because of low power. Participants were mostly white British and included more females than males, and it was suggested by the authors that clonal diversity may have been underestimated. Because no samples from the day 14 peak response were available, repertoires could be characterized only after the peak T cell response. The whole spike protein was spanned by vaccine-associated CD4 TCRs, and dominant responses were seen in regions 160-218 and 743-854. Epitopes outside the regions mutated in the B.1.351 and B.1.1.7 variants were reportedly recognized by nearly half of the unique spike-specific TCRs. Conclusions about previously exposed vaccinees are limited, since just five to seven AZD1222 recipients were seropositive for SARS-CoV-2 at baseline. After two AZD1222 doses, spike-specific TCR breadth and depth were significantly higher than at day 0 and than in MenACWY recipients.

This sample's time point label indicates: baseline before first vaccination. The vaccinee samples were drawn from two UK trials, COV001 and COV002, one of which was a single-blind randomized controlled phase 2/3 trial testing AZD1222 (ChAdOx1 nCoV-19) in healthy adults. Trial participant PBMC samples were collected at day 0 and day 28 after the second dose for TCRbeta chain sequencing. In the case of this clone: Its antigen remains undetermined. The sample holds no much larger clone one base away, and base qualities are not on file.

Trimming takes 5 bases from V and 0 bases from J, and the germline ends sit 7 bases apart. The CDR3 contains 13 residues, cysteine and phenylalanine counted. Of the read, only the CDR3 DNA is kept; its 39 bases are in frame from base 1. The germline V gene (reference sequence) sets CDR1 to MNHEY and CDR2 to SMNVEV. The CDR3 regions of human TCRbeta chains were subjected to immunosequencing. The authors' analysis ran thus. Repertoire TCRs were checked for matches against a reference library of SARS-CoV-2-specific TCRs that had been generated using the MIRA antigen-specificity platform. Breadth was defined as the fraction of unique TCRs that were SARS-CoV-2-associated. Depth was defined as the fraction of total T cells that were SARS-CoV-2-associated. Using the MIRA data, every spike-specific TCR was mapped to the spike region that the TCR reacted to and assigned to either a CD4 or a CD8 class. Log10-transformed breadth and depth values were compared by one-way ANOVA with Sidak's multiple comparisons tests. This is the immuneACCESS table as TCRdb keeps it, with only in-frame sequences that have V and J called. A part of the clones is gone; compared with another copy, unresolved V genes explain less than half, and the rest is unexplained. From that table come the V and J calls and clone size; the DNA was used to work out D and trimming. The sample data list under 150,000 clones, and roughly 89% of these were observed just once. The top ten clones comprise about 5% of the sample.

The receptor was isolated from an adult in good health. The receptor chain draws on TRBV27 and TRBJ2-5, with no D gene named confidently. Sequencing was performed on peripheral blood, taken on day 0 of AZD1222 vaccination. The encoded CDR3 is CASSPRYQETQYF. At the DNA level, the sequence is TGTGCCAGCAGTCCACGGTACCAAGAGACCCAGTACTTC.